This T cell receptor (beta chain) is drawn from a study of Graves' ophthalmopathy and Graves' hyperthyroidism. Cases classed as stable hyperthyroidism had no ophthalmopathy within 18 months of follow-up. V trimming: 5 bases; J trimming: 4 bases; junction bases outside the gene matches: 6. The CDR3 contains 14 residues. Amplified material comprised TCR beta CDR3 regions derived from RNA transcripts. A first-round RT-PCR used HTBI primers, followed by a second-round multiplex PCR. Using its own MiXCR run on the multiplex PCR reads, TCRdb lists one record per CDR3 protein. The sample has roughly 380,000 distinct CDR3 sequences; 15% are singletons. This clonotype was counted ten times or more.

The clonotype comes from a woman under 30 with stable Graves' hyperthyroidism. The specimen sequenced was peripheral blood. The V and J genes are TRBV12-3 or TRBV12-4 and TRBJ1-1, with 8 positions matching TRBD1. The DNA for the CDR3 is TGTGCCAGCAGTCCAACAGGGGGACGCACTGAAGCTTTCTTT. It yields the protein CASSPTGGRTEAFF.